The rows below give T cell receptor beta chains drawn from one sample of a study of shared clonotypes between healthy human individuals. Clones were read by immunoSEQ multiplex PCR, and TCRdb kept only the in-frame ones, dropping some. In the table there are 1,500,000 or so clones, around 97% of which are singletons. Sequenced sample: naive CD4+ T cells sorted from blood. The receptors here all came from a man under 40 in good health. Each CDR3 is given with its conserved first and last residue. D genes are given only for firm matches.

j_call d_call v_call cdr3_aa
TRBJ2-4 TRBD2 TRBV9 CASSVEGLEGNIQYF
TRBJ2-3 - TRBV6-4 CASSDPGGPLEGTDTQYF
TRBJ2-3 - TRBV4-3 CASSQSRPDTQYF
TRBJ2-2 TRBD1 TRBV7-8 CASSLGTGATGELFF
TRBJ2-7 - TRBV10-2 CASMDHSYEQYF
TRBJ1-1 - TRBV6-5 CASSYRGPNTEAFF
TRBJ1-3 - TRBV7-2 CASSLTNDGNTIYF
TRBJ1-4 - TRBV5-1 CASSLAPNEKLFF
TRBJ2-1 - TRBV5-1 CASSLELAGGTNNEQFF
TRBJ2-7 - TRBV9 CASSDEMAYEQYF
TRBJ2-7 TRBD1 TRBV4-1 CASSQEGQGASYEQYF
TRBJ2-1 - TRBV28 CASSSPGAARRYNEQFF
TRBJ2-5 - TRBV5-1 CASSLNLRIQETQYF
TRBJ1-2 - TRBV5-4 CASSLETQSYGYTF
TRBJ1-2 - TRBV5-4 CASSREGYGYTF
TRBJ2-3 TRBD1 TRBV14 CASSLRTGGTDTQYF
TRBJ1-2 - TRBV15 CATSRDRTASYGYTF
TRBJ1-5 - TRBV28 CAAGQYSNQPQHF
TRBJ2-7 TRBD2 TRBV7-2 CASRQEASGGDFYEQYF
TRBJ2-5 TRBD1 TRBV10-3 CAISIKGQGQETQYF
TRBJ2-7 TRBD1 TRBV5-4 CASSAGTGPHEQYF
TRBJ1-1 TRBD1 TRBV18 CASSLKQGPLNTEAFF
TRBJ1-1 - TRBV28 CASSYSPGQVKAFF
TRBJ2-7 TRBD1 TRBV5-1 CASSSGQGYEQYF
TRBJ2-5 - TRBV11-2 CASSLGFGREETQYF
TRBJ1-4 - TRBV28 CASSLRGTPGAF
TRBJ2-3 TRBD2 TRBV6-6 CASSRTSGTTDTQYF
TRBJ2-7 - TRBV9 CASSPNSYEQYF
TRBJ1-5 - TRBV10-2 CASSDRGNQPQHF
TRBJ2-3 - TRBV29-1 CRQKSRFPDTQYF
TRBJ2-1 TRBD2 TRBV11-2 CASSHSNGRASYNEQFF
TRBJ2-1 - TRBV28 CACNDPREQFF
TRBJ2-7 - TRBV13 CASSLEARGSEYEQYF
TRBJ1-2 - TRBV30 CAGTGLSTYGYTF
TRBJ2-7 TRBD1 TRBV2 CASSTGSEQYF
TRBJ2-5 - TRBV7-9 CASSLGEYQETQYF
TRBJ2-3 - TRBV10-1 CASSESLRDTQYF
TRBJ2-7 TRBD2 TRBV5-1 CASSLNPSGRSSYEQYF
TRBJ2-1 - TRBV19 CASSFRGSYDEQFF
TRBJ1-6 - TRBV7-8 CASSLDGAGGSPLHF
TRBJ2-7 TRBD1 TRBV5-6 CASSPRDRVFYEQYF
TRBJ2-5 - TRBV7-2 CASSLGQKETQYF
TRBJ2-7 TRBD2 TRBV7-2 CASSSLAGGAYEQYF
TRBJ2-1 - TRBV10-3 CAISEGKFGSYNEQFF
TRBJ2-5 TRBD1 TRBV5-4 CASSLGQVQETQYF
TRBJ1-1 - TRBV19 CASSMVIGGRTEAFF
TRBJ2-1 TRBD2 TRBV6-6 CASSYSTSGIYNEQFF
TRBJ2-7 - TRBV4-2 CASSQTGTSYEQYF
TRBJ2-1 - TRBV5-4 CASSLGKGGPSNEQFF